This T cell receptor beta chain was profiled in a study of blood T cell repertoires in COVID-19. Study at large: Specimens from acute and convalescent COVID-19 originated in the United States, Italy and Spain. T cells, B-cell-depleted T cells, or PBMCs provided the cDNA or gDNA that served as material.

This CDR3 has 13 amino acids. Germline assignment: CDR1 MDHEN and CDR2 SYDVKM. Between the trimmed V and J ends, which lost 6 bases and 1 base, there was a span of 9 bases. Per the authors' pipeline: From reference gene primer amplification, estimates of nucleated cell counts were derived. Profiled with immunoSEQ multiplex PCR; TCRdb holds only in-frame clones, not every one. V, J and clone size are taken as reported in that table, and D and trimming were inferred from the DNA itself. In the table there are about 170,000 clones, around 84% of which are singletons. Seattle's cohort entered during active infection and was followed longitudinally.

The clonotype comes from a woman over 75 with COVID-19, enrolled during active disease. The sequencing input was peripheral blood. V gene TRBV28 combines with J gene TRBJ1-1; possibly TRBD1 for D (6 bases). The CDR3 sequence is CASRGHQNTEAFF. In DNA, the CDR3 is TGTGCCAGCAGGGGACACCAGAACACTGAAGCTTTCTTT.